Listed below are T cell receptor beta chains from one sample, sequenced in a study of T cells in Graves' hyperthyroidism and ophthalmopathy. TCRdb re-called the multiplex PCR reads through MiXCR, storing one row per CDR3 protein. The top ten clones hold around 32% of a sample with 700,000 to 950,000 distinct CDR3 sequences, approximately 40% of them seen once. Sequencing was done on a sample of blood. The origin of the receptors is a woman between 40 and 55 years old with Graves' hyperthyroidism. CDR3s include the opening cysteine and the closing phenylalanine or tryptophan. D genes are given only for firm matches. Size tells how often a clone was seen (once, few, many) or the class of an expanded clone, and some rows leave it out.

clone size: few
D gene: TRBD2
J gene: TRBJ2-7
V gene: TRBV24-1
CDR3 DNA: TGTGCCACCAGTGATCAGCGGGAGGGCTACGAGCAGTACTTC
CDR3 protein: CATSDQREGYEQYF

clone size: many
D gene: -
J gene: TRBJ1-2
V gene: TRBV7-2
CDR3 DNA: TGTGCCAGCAGCCGCGAAGTCGGTAGGGATCCGTATGGCTACACCTTC
CDR3 protein: CASSREVGRDPYGYTF

clone size: -
D gene: -
J gene: TRBJ1-5
V gene: TRBV19
CDR3 DNA: TGTGCCAGTAGTATACTGCCGGGACAGCCCCAGCATTTT
CDR3 protein: CASSILPGQPQHF

clone size: -
D gene: -
J gene: TRBJ2-3
V gene: TRBV7-2
CDR3 DNA: TGTGCCAGCAGCTTAGTTTTAGGGGGGCGGGATACGCAGTATTTT
CDR3 protein: CASSLVLGGRDTQYF

clone size: many
D gene: -
J gene: TRBJ2-7
V gene: TRBV20-1
CDR3 DNA: TGCAGTGCCATGACCGGGACTTCAGCCCACGAGCAGTACTTC
CDR3 protein: CSAMTGTSAHEQYF

clone size: -
D gene: -
J gene: TRBJ2-6
V gene: TRBV7-9
CDR3 DNA: TGTGCCAGCAGCCAACCCCGGTGGGCTGGGGCCAACGTCCTGACTTTC
CDR3 protein: CASSQPRWAGANVLTF

clone size: many
D gene: -
J gene: TRBJ1-4
V gene: TRBV2
CDR3 DNA: TGTGCCAGCCACCCCCAAAGAGGGCTTAATGAAAAACTGTTTTTT
CDR3 protein: CASHPQRGLNEKLFF

clone size: -
D gene: TRBD2
J gene: TRBJ2-7
V gene: TRBV24-1
CDR3 DNA: TGTGCCACCCTCCCGGGAGGCGGGGCGACGTTTTCGACCTACGAGCAGTACTTC
CDR3 protein: CATLPGGGATFSTYEQYF

clone size: -
D gene: TRBD1
J gene: TRBJ1-1
V gene: TRBV6-1
CDR3 DNA: TGTGCCAGCAGTCCCTGGACAGGGGCTAGTGACACTGAAGCTTTCTTT
CDR3 protein: CASSPWTGASDTEAFF

clone size: -
D gene: TRBD2
J gene: TRBJ2-5
V gene: TRBV6-5
CDR3 DNA: TGTGCCAGCAGCCGAAGACTAGCGGGTACAGTAGCAGAGACCCAGTACTTC
CDR3 protein: CASSRRLAGTVAETQYF

clone size: -
D gene: TRBD2
J gene: TRBJ2-3
V gene: TRBV19
CDR3 DNA: TGTGCCAGTACCCCAGGGCGGGGGGGCGCAGATACGCAGTATTTT
CDR3 protein: CASTPGRGGADTQYF

clone size: -
D gene: TRBD2
J gene: TRBJ2-7
V gene: TRBV6-1
CDR3 DNA: TGTGCCATCAGTGAAGCGGCGGGAGAGGTCGACGAGCAGTACTTC
CDR3 protein: CAISEAAGEVDEQYF

clone size: -
D gene: -
J gene: TRBJ2-3
V gene: TRBV7-3
CDR3 DNA: TGTGCCAGCAGCTTAAGGCTACTAGATACGCAGTATTTT
CDR3 protein: CASSLRLLDTQYF

clone size: many
D gene: -
J gene: TRBJ1-1
V gene: TRBV20-1
CDR3 DNA: TGCAGTGCTAGAGACCCCACAGGGCCGAACACTGAAGCTTTCTTT
CDR3 protein: CSARDPTGPNTEAFF

clone size: many
D gene: TRBD2
J gene: TRBJ2-5
V gene: TRBV7-2
CDR3 DNA: TGTGCCAGCAGCCCTCCGGATAGCGGGGGGCGGGAGACCCAGTACTTC
CDR3 protein: CASSPPDSGGRETQYF

clone size: -
D gene: TRBD1
J gene: TRBJ1-2
V gene: TRBV7-2
CDR3 DNA: TGTGCCAGCAGCACCACCCGGGACAGCTATGGCTACACCTTC
CDR3 protein: CASSTTRDSYGYTF

clone size: many
D gene: TRBD1
J gene: TRBJ1-6
V gene: TRBV27
CDR3 DNA: TGTGCCAGCAGGGACAGGGCAAATTCACCCCTCCACTTT
CDR3 protein: CASRDRANSPLHF

clone size: -
D gene: -
J gene: TRBJ1-4
V gene: TRBV20-1
CDR3 DNA: TGCAGTGCTAGCCCGGCGGGCGGAGGAAGAAATGAAAAACTGTTTTTT
CDR3 protein: CSASPAGGGRNEKLFF

clone size: many
D gene: -
J gene: TRBJ1-5
V gene: TRBV12-3/TRBV12-4
CDR3 DNA: TGTGCCAGCAGTTTGAGGGGCCGAAGCAGCAATCAGCCCCAGCATTTT
CDR3 protein: CASSLRGRSSNQPQHF

clone size: few
D gene: -
J gene: TRBJ2-5
V gene: TRBV6-6
CDR3 DNA: TGTGCCAGCAGTTACTCTGGGCCAGAGACCCAGTACTTC
CDR3 protein: CASSYSGPETQYF

clone size: few
D gene: TRBD1
J gene: TRBJ1-1
V gene: TRBV24-1
CDR3 DNA: TGTGCCACCAGTGATGGGACAGGGGCAAACACTGAAGCTTTCTTT
CDR3 protein: CATSDGTGANTEAFF

clone size: -
D gene: TRBD1
J gene: TRBJ1-1
V gene: TRBV5-1
CDR3 DNA: TGCGCCAGCGAAACTACAGGCGGACAGGGGGTAGCTTTCTTT
CDR3 protein: CASETTGGQGVAFF

clone size: many
D gene: -
J gene: TRBJ2-7
V gene: TRBV7-9
CDR3 DNA: TGTGCCAGCAGCGCCACAGGGGAGGGGGAGCAGTACTTC
CDR3 protein: CASSATGEGEQYF

clone size: few
D gene: -
J gene: TRBJ1-2
V gene: TRBV11-2
CDR3 DNA: TGTGCCAGCAGCCCTATCTTGGGCGGCTACACCTTC
CDR3 protein: CASSPILGGYTF

clone size: few
D gene: TRBD1
J gene: TRBJ1-5
V gene: TRBV6-5
CDR3 DNA: TGTGCCAGCAGGCGCGGACAGGGGGCTCAGCCCCAGCATTTT
CDR3 protein: CASRRGQGAQPQHF

clone size: few
D gene: -
J gene: TRBJ1-2
V gene: TRBV6-5
CDR3 DNA: TGTGCCAGCACCCTTTTAGTCCTGTCCGGCTACACCTTC
CDR3 protein: CASTLLVLSGYTF

clone size: few
D gene: -
J gene: TRBJ1-3
V gene: TRBV5-4
CDR3 DNA: TGTGCCAGCAGCTTCGGCTTGGGGAACTTTGGAAACACCATATATTTT
CDR3 protein: CASSFGLGNFGNTIYF

clone size: -
D gene: -
J gene: TRBJ1-2
V gene: TRBV10-3
CDR3 DNA: TGTGCCATCAGTCCGGGGGACTATGGCTACACCTTC
CDR3 protein: CAISPGDYGYTF

clone size: few
D gene: TRBD1
J gene: TRBJ1-2
V gene: TRBV20-1
CDR3 DNA: TGCAGTGCCTCCGACAGGGGGCCCTTTGGCTACACCTTC
CDR3 protein: CSASDRGPFGYTF

clone size: -
D gene: -
J gene: TRBJ2-3
V gene: TRBV5-1
CDR3 DNA: TGCGCCAGCAGCTGGCAACACCACTCCACGGATACGCAGTATTTT
CDR3 protein: CASSWQHHSTDTQYF

clone size: -
D gene: TRBD1
J gene: TRBJ1-5
V gene: TRBV24-1
CDR3 DNA: TGTGCCAGCAGCCCCCAGGGGGTTGGCATCAATCAGCCCCAGCATTTT
CDR3 protein: CASSPQGVGINQPQHF

clone size: many
D gene: -
J gene: TRBJ2-2
V gene: TRBV6-5
CDR3 DNA: TGTGCCAGCAGTTACTCGGGCTATGTGGGCACCGGGGAGCTGTTTTTT
CDR3 protein: CASSYSGYVGTGELFF

clone size: -
D gene: TRBD2
J gene: TRBJ2-5
V gene: TRBV7-3
CDR3 DNA: TGTGCCAGCAGCAGCCTCCGTGCGACTAGCGAGGAGCGAGGGACCCAGTACTTC
CDR3 protein: CASSSLRATSEERGTQYF

clone size: -
D gene: TRBD1
J gene: TRBJ2-7
V gene: TRBV20-1
CDR3 DNA: TGCAGTGTCGTACTCCCGGGACAGGGGTACGAGCAGTACTTC
CDR3 protein: CSVVLPGQGYEQYF

clone size: -
D gene: -
J gene: TRBJ1-5
V gene: TRBV15
CDR3 DNA: TGTGCCACCAGCAGAGATCAGGGGTACAATCAGCCCCAGCATTTT
CDR3 protein: CATSRDQGYNQPQHF

clone size: -
D gene: TRBD1
J gene: TRBJ1-2
V gene: TRBV19
CDR3 DNA: TGTGCCAGCGGAGAGGACAGGGGGGCGGGTGGCTACACCTTC
CDR3 protein: CASGEDRGAGGYTF

clone size: -
D gene: -
J gene: TRBJ2-3
V gene: TRBV29-1
CDR3 DNA: TGCAGCGCTGGACAGCTTAGCACAGATACGCAGTATTTT
CDR3 protein: CSAGQLSTDTQYF

clone size: -
D gene: -
J gene: TRBJ2-2
V gene: TRBV19
CDR3 DNA: TGTGCCAGTAGTTTTCTAGGGGCGGGCAACACCGGGGAGCTGTTTTTT
CDR3 protein: CASSFLGAGNTGELFF

clone size: few
D gene: -
J gene: TRBJ1-5
V gene: TRBV6-6
CDR3 DNA: TGTGCCACCACGCCAACCGCGAGCAATCAGCCCCAGCATTTT
CDR3 protein: CATTPTASNQPQHF

clone size: -
D gene: -
J gene: TRBJ1-6
V gene: TRBV25-1
CDR3 DNA: TGTGCCAGCAGCTTGGACTGGGCTGGAAATTCACCCCTCCACTTT
CDR3 protein: CASSLDWAGNSPLHF

clone size: many
D gene: -
J gene: TRBJ1-3
V gene: TRBV10-3
CDR3 DNA: TGTGCCATCAGAGAGGATGGAGGCGCCTTCTCTGGAAACACCATATATTTT
CDR3 protein: CAIREDGGAFSGNTIYF